The 15 T cell receptor beta chains below all came from one sample that was sequenced in a study of blood T cell repertoires in COVID-19. The assay was immunoSEQ multiplex PCR, and TCRdb's table has in-frame clones only and misses some. The sample has 370,000 or so clones, roughly 77% seen once. The sample taken for sequencing was peripheral blood. The receptor source for this set is a human donor with acute or convalescent COVID-19. The donor label of this sample is uncertain.

This clone is a singleton in its sample. The chain has TRBV6-6 and TRBJ1-2; D call uncertain. Trimming took 8 bases from V and 0 from J, leaving 7 bases between them. Germline CDR1 reads MNHNY; CDR2 reads SVGAGI (reference sequence). The length of the CDR3 is 12 residues. Here the CDR3 DNA reads TGTGCCAGCCGTAGTACTAACTATGGCTACACCTTC. Encoded protein: CASRSTNYGYTF.

This clone was counted a single time. The chain employs TRBV19 and TRBJ1-2; D call uncertain. This CDR3 has 15 residues. Germline V lookup: CDR1 LNHDA, CDR2 SQIVND (reference sequence). Trimming stripped 1 base from V and 10 bases from J, with 19 bases between. The CDR3 is CASSIAHLPLRLYTF. CDR3 bases: TGTGCCAGTAGTATAGCGCACTTACCCTTGAGGCTCTACACCTTC.

The chain is built from TRBV29-1 and TRBJ1-3; TRBD1 aligns across 12 bases. CDR3 size: 14 residues. The germline V gene has CDR1 SQVTM and CDR2 ANQGSEA. V lost 7 bases to trimming and J lost 4 bases; unmatched junction nucleotides: 5. The CDR3, as DNA: TGCAGCGCTATGGGACAGGGGGCCGGAAACACCATATATTTT. Translation: CSAMGQGAGNTIYF.

CDR3: CASSRTINNSPLHF. DNA of the CDR3: TGTGCCAGCAGTAGAACAATCAATAATTCACCCCTCCACTTT. This rearrangement joins TRBV28 to TRBJ1-6; D is undetermined. Trimming cost V 5 bases and J 5 bases, with 10 bases left between them. Germline lookup yields CDR1 MDHEN and CDR2 SYDVKM. This CDR3 spans 14 amino acids.

The chain uses TRBV18 and TRBJ2-3, with TRBD1 matching over 8 bases. Germline assignment: CDR1 KGHSH and CDR2 LQKENI. The CDR3 runs to 13 residues. With 4 bases clipped from V and 10 bases from J, the junction kept 7 bases outside the gene matches. CDR3 DNA sequence: TGTGCCAGCTCACGAGGACAGGGCGAGGCGCAGTATTTT. Translation gives CASSRGQGEAQYF.

The V call is TRBV5-6, the J call TRBJ1-4; the D gene is possibly TRBD1 (6 bases). The germline V gene has CDR1 SGHDT and CDR2 YYEEEE. Trimming left V 0 bases short and J 5 bases short, with 11 bases between. The CDR3 loop spans 15 amino acids. For the CDR3, the DNA is TGTGCCAGCAGCTTGGCCGGGCAGGGGAATGAAAAACTGTTTTTT. Its protein is CASSLAGQGNEKLFF. Full variable domain (remainder filled in from reference TRBV5-6 and TRBJ1-4): DAGVTQSPTHLIKTRGQQVTLRCSPKSGHDTVSWYQQALGQGPQFIFQYYEEEERQRGNFPDRFSGHQFPNYSSELNVNALLLGDSALYLCASSLAGQGNEKLFFGSGTQLSVL.

CDR3 sequence reads: CASGTGGTGNTIYF. The CDR3 region has the DNA TGTGCCAGTGGGACAGGAGGTACTGGAAACACCATATATTTT. This chain uses TRBV19 with TRBJ1-3; 8 nucleotides align to TRBD1. V dropped 8 bases and J dropped 2; count of bases not matched to a gene: 5. The germline V gene encodes CDR1 LNHDA and CDR2 SQIVND (reference sequence). The CDR3 contains 14 residues.

This clone was counted a few times. The chain recombines TRBV11-2 with TRBJ1-5, with 11 positions matching TRBD1. The CDR3 has 15 residues. CDR1 is SGHAT, CDR2 FQNNGV, per germline. With V trimmed by 5 bases and J by 6 bases, 6 bases remained unmatched. In nucleotides, the CDR3 is TGTGCCAGCAGCCGAGGGGACAGGGGGAGTCAGCCCCAGCATTTT. This codes for CASSRGDRGSQPQHF.

The CDR3 DNA reads as TGCGCCAGCAGGAGCACAGGGAAGTCCTACGAGCAGTACTTC. This codes for CASRSTGKSYEQYF. This chain uses TRBV5-1 with TRBJ2-7, with D maybe TRBD1 (6 bases). Germline V gives CDR1 SGHRS, CDR2 YFSETQ. The length of the CDR3 is 14 residues. V lost 5 bases to trimming and J lost 1 base, with 13 bases between them.

This clone has a handful of counts. This chain links TRBV15 with TRBJ2-5, with a possible D match to TRBD1 (6 bases). CDR1 LNHNV and CDR2 YYDKDF come from the germline V gene (reference sequence). The CDR3 extends over 14 amino acids. The ends were cut back, 9 bases at V and 7 bases at J, with 21 bases in the middle. The CDR3 protein is CATGQFNGLRTQYF. CDR3 coding DNA: TGTGCCACAGGACAGTTTAACGGATTAAGGACCCAGTACTTC.

The V call is TRBV6-5, the J call TRBJ2-5, with 7 bases aligning to TRBD1. Germline CDR1 MNHEY, CDR2 SVGAGI. The length of the CDR3 is 13 residues. The ends lost 6 bases at V and 5 bases at J; junction bases unmatched: 6. This chain's CDR3 is CASSPDRAETQYF. CDR3 nucleotides: TGTGCCAGCAGCCCAGACAGGGCCGAGACCCAGTACTTC.

This clone was seen a few times. The chain has TRBV5-1 and TRBJ2-2; TRBD1 agrees at 9 bases. This CDR3 is built from 15 residues. V trimming: 7 bases; J trimming: 4 bases; junction bases outside the gene matches: 8. Germline assignment: CDR1 SGHRS and CDR2 YFSETQ. CDR3 amino acids: CASFSDRGFTGELFF. In DNA form, the CDR3 reads TGCGCCAGCTTTTCGGACAGGGGATTCACCGGGGAGCTGTTTTTT. Full variable domain (rest looked up from reference TRBV5-1 and TRBJ2-2): KAGVTQTPRYLIKTRGQQVTLSCSPISGHRSVSWYQQTPGQGLQFLFEYFSETQRNKGNFPGRFSGRQFSNSRSEMNVSTLELGDSALYLCASFSDRGFTGELFFGEGSRLTVL.

This clone was seen just once. The V and J genes are TRBV29-1 and TRBJ2-7; D is ambiguous. This CDR3 spans 12 amino acids. The V end was cut by 4 bases, the J end by 6 bases, with 13 bases between. The germline V gene encodes CDR1 SQVTM and CDR2 ANQGSEA. CDR3 region: CSVVADLREQYF. In DNA form, the CDR3 reads TGCAGCGTTGTTGCTGACTTGCGCGAGCAGTACTTC.

A single count supports this clone. The gene calls are TRBV28 and TRBJ2-4, with 10 bases fitting TRBD1. With 7 bases clipped from V and 7 bases from J, the junction kept 10 bases outside the gene matches. Germline CDR1 is MDHEN and CDR2 is SYDVKM. The CDR3 contains 15 residues. The CDR3 bases are TGTGCCAGCAACCAACCCGGGACAGGGGAGAACATTCAGTACTTC. This gives the protein CASNQPGTGENIQYF. The whole variable domain, filled in from reference TRBV28 and TRBJ2-4, reads DVKVTQSSRYLVKRTGEKVFLECVQDMDHENMFWYRQDPGLGLRLIYFSYDVKMKEKGDIPEGYSVSREKKERFSLILESASTNQTSMYLCASNQPGTGENIQYFGAGTRLSVL.

This clone was seen once. CDR3 residues: CASSPSGNSLSGNTIYF. The CDR3 bases are TGTGCCAGCTCACCAAGCGGGAATAGCCTTTCTGGAAACACCATATATTTT. This sequence joins TRBV18 and TRBJ1-3; D remains ambiguous. Germline V gene lookup returns CDR1 KGHSH and CDR2 LQKENI. Trimming left V 2 bases short and J 1 base short, with 15 bases between. This CDR3 is built from 17 residues.